Listed here is a single T cell receptor (beta chain). What it recognizes is unknown. For the second PCR, which ran for about 7 to 12 cycles, a sample-barcoded 5' primer and a J-beta primer mix were used. TCRdb re-called the 5' RACE reads through MiXCR, storing one row per CDR3 protein. The data show fewer than 600,000 distinct CDR3 sequences, roughly a quarter seen once. This entry is derived from a study of blood T cells in healthy people across ages. Whole-study results and caveats: Expanded clonotype shifts may have been confounded, as the donors had an unknown CMV status. A greater number of naive CD4+ cells and higher diversity distinguished long-lived donors from aged donors.

Every sample gave at least 6 micrograms of total RNA when it was extracted. This sample was shared with a second study, whose subject was T cells of mothers and their children. That paper adds: Thymic selection shapes TCR recombination output similarly in related and unrelated pairs.

Sequenced: blood. This sequence originates from a boy aged 2 to 9 in good health.

The CDR3 loop is CASSLAVTGNEQFF. For the CDR3, the DNA is TGTGCCAGCAGCTTAGCCGTGACAGGGAATGAGCAGTTCTTC. J is TRBJ2-1 and V is TRBV7-2, with 7 bases fitting TRBD1. The CDR3 sequence is 14 residues long. Losses at the gene ends were 0 bases for V and 7 bases for J; bases not matched to a gene: 3. Germline V gene sequence: CDR1 SGHTA, CDR2 FQGNSA.